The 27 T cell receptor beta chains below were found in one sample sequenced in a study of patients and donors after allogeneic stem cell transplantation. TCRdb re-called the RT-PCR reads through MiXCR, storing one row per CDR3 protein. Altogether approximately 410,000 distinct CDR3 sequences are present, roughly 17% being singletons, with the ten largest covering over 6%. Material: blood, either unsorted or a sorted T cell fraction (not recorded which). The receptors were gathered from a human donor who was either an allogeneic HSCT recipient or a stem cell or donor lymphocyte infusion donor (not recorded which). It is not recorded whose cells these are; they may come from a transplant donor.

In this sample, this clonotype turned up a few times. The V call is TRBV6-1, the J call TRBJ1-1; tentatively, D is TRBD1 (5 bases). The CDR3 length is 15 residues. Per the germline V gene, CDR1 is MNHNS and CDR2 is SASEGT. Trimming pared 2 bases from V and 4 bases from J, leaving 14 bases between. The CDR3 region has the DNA TGTGCCAGCAGTGAACCCGGGACCCCGGGCACTGAAGCTTTCTTT. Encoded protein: CASSEPGTPGTEAFF.

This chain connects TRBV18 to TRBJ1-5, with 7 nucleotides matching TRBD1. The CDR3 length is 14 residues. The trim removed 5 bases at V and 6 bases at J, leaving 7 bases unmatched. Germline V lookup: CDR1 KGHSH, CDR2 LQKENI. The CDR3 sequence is CASSANRQGQPQHF. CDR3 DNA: TGTGCCAGCTCAGCTAATCGACAGGGTCAGCCCCAGCATTTT.

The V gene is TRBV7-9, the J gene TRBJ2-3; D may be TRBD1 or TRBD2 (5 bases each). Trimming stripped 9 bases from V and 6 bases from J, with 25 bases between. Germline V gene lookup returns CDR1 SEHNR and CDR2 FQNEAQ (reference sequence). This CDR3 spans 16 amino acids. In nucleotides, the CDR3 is TGTGCCAGTGCCCCGCCCGGGACCCAAACGGGGGATACGCAGTATTTT. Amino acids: CASAPPGTQTGDTQYF.

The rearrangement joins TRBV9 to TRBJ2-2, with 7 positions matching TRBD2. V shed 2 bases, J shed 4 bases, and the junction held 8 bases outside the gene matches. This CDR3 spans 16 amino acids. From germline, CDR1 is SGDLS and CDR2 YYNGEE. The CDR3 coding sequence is TGTGCCAGCAGCGTTTCTGGGACTATACCCACCGGGGAGCTGTTTTTT. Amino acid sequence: CASSVSGTIPTGELFF.

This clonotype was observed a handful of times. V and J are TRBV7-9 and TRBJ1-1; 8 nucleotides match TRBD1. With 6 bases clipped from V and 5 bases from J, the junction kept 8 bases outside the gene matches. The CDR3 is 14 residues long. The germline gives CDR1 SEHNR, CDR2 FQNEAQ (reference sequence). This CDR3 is CASRSGTGKTEAFF. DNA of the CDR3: TGTGCCAGCAGATCCGGGACAGGAAAGACTGAAGCTTTCTTT.

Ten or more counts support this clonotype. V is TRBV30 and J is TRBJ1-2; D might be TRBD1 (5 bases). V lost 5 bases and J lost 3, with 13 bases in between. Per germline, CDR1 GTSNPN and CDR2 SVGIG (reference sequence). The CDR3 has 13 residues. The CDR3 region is CAWPLGADYGYTF. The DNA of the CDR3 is TGTGCCTGGCCCCTCGGGGCTGACTATGGCTACACCTTC.

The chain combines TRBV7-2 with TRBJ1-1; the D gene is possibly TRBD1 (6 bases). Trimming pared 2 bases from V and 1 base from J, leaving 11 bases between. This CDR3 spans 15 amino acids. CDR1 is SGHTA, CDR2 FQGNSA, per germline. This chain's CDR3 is CASSLKGRGNTEAFF. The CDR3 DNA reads TGTGCCAGCAGCTTAAAGGGCAGGGGGAACACTGAAGCTTTCTTT.

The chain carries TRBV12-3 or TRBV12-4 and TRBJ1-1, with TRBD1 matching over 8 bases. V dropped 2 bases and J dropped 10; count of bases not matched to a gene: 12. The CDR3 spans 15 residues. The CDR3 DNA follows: TGTGCCAGCAGTTTATGGCCAGGGGGCACGCTAACAGCTTTCTTT. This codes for CASSLWPGGTLTAFF.

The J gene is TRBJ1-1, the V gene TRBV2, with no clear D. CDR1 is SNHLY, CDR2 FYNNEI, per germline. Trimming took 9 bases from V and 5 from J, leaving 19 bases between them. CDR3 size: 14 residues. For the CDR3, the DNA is TGTGCCAGTCGATTTACTCAGAGTCTTACTGAAGCTTTCTTT. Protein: CASRFTQSLTEAFF. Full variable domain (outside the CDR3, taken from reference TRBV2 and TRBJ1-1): EPEVTQTPSHQVTQMGQEVILRCVPISNHLYFYWYRQILGQKVEFLVSFYNNEISEKSEIFDDQFSVERPDGSNFTLKIRSTKLEDSAMYFCASRFTQSLTEAFFGQGTRLTVV.

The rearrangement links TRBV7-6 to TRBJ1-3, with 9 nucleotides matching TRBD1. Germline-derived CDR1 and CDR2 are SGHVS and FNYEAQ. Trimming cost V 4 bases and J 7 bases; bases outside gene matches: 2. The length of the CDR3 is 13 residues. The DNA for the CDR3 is TGTGCCAGCAGCTCCGACAGGGGGAACACCATATATTTT. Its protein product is CASSSDRGNTIYF.

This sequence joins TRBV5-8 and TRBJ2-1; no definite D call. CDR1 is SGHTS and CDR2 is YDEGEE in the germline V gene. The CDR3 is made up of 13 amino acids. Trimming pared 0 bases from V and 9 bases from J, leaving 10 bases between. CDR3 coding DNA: TGTGCCAGCAGCTTGGACGTCTACGGTGAGCAGTTCTTC. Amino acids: CASSLDVYGEQFF. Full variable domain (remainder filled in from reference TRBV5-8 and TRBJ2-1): EAGVTQSPTHLIKTRGQQATLRCSPISGHTSVYWYQQALGLGLQFLLWYDEGEERNRGNFPPRFSGRQFPNYSSELNVNALELEDSALYLCASSLDVYGEQFFGPGTRLTVL.

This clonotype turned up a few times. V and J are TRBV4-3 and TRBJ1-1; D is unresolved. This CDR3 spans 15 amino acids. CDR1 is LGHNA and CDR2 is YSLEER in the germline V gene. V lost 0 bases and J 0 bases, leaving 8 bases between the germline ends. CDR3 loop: CASSQEAFMNTEAFF. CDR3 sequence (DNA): TGCGCCAGCAGCCAAGAAGCGTTTATGAACACTGAAGCTTTCTTT.

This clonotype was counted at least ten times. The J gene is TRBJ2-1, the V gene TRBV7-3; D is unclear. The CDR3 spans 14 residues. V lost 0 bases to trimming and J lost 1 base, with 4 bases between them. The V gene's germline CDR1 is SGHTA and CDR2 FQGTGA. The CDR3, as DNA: TGTGCCAGCAGCTTAACCAGATCCTACAATGAGCAGTTCTTC. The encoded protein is CASSLTRSYNEQFF.

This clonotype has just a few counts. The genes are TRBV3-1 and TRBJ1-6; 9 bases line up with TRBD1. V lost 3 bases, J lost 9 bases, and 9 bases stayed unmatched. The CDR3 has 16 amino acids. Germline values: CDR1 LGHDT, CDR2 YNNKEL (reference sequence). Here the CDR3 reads CASSHPPGTGSSPLHF. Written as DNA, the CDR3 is TGTGCCAGCAGCCACCCTCCCGGGACAGGGAGTTCACCCCTCCACTTT.

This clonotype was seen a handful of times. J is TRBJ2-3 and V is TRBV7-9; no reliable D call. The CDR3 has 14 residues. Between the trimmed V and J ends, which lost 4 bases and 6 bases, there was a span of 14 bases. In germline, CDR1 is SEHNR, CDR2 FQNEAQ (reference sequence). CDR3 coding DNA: TGTGCCAGCAGCTCGCTGGGTCGAGCCGATACGCAGTATTTT. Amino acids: CASSSLGRADTQYF.

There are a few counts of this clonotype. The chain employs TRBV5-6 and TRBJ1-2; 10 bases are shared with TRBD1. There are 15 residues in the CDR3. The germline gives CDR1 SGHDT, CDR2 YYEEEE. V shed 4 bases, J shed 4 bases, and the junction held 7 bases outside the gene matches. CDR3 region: CASSIPGTGVYGYTF. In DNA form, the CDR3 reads TGTGCCAGCAGCATTCCCGGGACAGGGGTCTATGGCTACACCTTC.

CDR3 residues: CSAKSGGTDTQYF. The CDR3 region has the DNA TGCAGTGCTAAGTCCGGGGGCACAGATACGCAGTATTTT. The chain couples TRBV20-1 to TRBJ2-3, with TRBD2 as a possible D gene (5 bases). Germline V gene data show CDR1 as DFQATT and CDR2 as SNEGSKA (reference sequence). The ends were cut back, 4 bases at V and 1 base at J, with 9 bases in the middle. The CDR3 is 13 amino acids.

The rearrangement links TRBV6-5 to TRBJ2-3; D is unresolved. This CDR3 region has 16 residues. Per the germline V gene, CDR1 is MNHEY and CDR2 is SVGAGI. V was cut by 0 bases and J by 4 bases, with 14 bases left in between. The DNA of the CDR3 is TGTGCCAGCAGTTACTCGTTTGGTAGGGTGGCAGATACGCAGTATTTT. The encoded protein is CASSYSFGRVADTQYF.

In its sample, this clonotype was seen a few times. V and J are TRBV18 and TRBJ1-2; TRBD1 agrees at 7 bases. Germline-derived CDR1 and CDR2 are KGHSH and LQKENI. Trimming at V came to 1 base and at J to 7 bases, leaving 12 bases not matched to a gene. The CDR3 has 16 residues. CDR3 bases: TGTGCCAGCTCACCACGACGATCCCCAGGGGGTCGTGGCTACACCTTC. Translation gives CASSPRRSPGGRGYTF.

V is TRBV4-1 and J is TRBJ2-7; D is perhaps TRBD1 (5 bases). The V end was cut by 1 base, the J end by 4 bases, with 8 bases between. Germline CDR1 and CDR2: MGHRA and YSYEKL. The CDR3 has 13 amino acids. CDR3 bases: TGCGCCAGCAGCCAAGCCGACAGTTACGAGCAGTACTTC. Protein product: CASSQADSYEQYF.

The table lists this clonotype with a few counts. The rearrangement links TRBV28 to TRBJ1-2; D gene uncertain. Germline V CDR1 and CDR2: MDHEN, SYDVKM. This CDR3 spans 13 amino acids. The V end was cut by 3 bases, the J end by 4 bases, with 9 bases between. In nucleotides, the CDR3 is TGTGCCAGCAGTTTCCCAAAGGTCTATGGCTACACCTTC. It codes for CASSFPKVYGYTF.

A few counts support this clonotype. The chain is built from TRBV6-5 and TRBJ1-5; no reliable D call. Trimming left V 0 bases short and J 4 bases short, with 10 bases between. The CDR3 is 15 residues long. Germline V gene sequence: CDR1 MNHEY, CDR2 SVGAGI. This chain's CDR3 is CASSYSRPRNQPQHF. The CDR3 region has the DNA TGTGCCAGCAGTTACTCGAGGCCGAGAAATCAGCCCCAGCATTTT.

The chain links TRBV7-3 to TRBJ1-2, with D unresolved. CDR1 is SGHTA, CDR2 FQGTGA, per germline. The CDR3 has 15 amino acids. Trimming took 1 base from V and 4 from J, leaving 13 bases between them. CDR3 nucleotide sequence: TGTGCCAGCAGCTTAAACGGGTACAGCCCCTATGGCTACACCTTC. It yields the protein CASSLNGYSPYGYTF.

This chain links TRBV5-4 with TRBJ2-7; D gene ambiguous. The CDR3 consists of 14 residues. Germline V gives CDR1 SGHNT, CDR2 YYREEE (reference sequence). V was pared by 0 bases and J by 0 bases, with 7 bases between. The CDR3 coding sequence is TGTGCCAGCAGCTTGGCCGCTAGCTCCTACGAGCAGTACTTC. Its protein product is CASSLAASSYEQYF. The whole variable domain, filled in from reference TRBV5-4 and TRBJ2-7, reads ETGVTQSPTHLIKTRGQQVTLRCSSQSGHNTVSWYQQALGQGPQFIFQYYREEENGRGNFPPRFSGLQFPNYSSELNVNALELDDSALYLCASSLAASSYEQYFGPGTRLTVT.

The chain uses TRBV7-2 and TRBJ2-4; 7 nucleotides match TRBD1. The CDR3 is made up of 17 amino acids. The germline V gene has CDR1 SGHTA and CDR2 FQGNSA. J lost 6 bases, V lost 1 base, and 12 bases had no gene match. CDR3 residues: CASSLVAARGRRNIQYF. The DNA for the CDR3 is TGTGCCAGCAGCTTAGTTGCTGCCAGGGGGAGAAGAAACATTCAGTACTTC.

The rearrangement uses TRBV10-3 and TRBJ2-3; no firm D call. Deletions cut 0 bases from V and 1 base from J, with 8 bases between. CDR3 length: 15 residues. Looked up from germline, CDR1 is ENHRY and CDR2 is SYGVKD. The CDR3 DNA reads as TGTGCCATCAGTGAGTCGGCTACCGGCACAGATACGCAGTATTTT. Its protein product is CAISESATGTDTQYF.

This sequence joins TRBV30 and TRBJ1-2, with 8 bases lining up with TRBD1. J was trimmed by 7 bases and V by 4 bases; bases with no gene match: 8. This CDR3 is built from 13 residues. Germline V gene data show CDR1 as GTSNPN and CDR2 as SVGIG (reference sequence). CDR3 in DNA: TGTGCCTGGAATTCAGGGGGCAGAGGTGGCTACACCTTC. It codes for CAWNSGGRGGYTF.